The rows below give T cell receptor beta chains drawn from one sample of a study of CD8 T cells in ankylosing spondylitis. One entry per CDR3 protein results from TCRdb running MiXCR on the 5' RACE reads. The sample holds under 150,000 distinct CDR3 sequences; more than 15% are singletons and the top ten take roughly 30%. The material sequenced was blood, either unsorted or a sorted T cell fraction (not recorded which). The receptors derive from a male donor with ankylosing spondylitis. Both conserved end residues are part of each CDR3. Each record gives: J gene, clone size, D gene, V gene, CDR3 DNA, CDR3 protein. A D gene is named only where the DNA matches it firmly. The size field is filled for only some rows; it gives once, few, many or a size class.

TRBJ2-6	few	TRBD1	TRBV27	TGTGCCAGCAGTTCGACAGGGGTTGGGGCCAACGTCCTGACTTTC	CASSSTGVGANVLTF
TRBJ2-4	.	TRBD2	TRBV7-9	TGTGCCAGCAGCTTAGGGGAGCGGGAGTGGGCCAAAAACATTCAGTACTTC	CASSLGEREWAKNIQYF
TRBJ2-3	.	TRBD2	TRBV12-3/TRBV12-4	TGTGCCAGCAGCCGAACCGGACTAGCGGGAGGGCCAGATACGCAGTATTTT	CASSRTGLAGGPDTQYF
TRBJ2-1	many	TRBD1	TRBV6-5	TGTGCCAGCAGTTACGGGACAGGGGTCTACAATGAGCAGTTCTTC	CASSYGTGVYNEQFF
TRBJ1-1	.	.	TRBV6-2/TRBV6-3	TGTGCCAGCGGGGAGAACACTGAAGCTTTCTTT	CASGENTEAFF
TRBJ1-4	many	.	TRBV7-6	TGTGCCAGCAGCCCCAGCACCCTGACACCTACTAATGAAAAACTGTTTTTT	CASSPSTLTPTNEKLFF
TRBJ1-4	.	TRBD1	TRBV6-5	TGTGCCAGCAGTTACTCAGAGGGGACAGTGGGGTCGGGTGAAAAACTGTTTTTT	CASSYSEGTVGSGEKLFF
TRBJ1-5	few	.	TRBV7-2	TGTGCCAGCAGCTTGGTGACAGAGGCTCAGCCCCAGCATTTT	CASSLVTEAQPQHF
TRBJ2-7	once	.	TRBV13	TGTGCCAGCAGCAACACCGGGACCGCAAGCCACGAGCAGTACTTC	CASSNTGTASHEQYF
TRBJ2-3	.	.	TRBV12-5	TGTGCTAGTGGTTTGTTCAGCAGCACAGATACGCAGTATTTT	CASGLFSSTDTQYF
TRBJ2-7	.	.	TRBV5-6	TGTGCCAGCAGTCCTGCGTGGGATGTTGAGCAGTACTTC	CASSPAWDVEQYF
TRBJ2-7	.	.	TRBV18	TGTGCCAGCTCACCACCGGTAGATTACGAGCAGTACTTC	CASSPPVDYEQYF
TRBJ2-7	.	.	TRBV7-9	TGTGCCAGCAGCTTAGTTGTCAGCCTCTGGCACGAGCAGTACTTC	CASSLVVSLWHEQYF
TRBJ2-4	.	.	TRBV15	TGTGCCACCAGCACACGGGGCCCCAAAAACATTCAGTACTTC	CATSTRGPKNIQYF
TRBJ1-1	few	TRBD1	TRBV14	TGTGCCAGCAGCCAAGTGGAGGGGGCGAGCACTGAAGCTTTCTTT	CASSQVEGASTEAFF
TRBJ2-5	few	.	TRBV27	TGTGCCAGCAGTCCTTCGGACAGCTGGAGGGAGACCCAGTACTTC	CASSPSDSWRETQYF
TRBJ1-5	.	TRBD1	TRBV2	TGTGCCAGCAGTGAGTGGGACAGAAATCAGCCCCAGCATTTT	CASSEWDRNQPQHF
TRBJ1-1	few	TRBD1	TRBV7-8	TGTGCCAGCAGCTTCCAGGGGGTTCAGAACACTGAAGCTTTCTTT	CASSFQGVQNTEAFF
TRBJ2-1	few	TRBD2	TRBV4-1	TGCGCCAGCAGCTATAGCGGGAGGGCCGAGGATGAGCAGTTCTTC	CASSYSGRAEDEQFF
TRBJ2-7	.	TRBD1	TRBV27	TGTGCCAGCAGTTTATTCTCGGGACAGGGGGCGTACGAGCAGTACTTC	CASSLFSGQGAYEQYF
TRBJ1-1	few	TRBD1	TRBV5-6	TGTGCCAGCCGGACAGGGGTAGGCACTGAAGCTTTCTTT	CASRTGVGTEAFF
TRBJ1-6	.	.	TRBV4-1	TGCGCCAGCAGCCAGAGGGGACTTACTAATTCACCCCTCCACTTT	CASSQRGLTNSPLHF
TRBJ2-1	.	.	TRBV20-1	TGCAGTGCTAGAGTACTAGGGGTGGGGAATGAGCAGTTCTTC	CSARVLGVGNEQFF
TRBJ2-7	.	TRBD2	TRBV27	TGTGCCAGCAGTCCCATAGCGGGAGTAGGCTACGAGCAGTACTTC	CASSPIAGVGYEQYF
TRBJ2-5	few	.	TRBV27	TGTGCCAGCAGTTTTTTCCCGGGAGAGACCCAGTACTTC	CASSFFPGETQYF
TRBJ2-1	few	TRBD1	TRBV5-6	TGTGCCAGCAGCTGGGGGACAGGGACCTACAATGAGCAGTTCTTC	CASSWGTGTYNEQFF
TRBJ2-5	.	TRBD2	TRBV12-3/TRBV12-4	TGTGCCAGCAGCCCTGCGCGGGAGGGGTTGGAGACCCAGTACTTC	CASSPAREGLETQYF
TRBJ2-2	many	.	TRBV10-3	TGTGCCATCGGGGGACACAACACCGGGGAGCTGTTTTTT	CAIGGHNTGELFF
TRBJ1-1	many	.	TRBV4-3	TGCGCCAGCAGCCAGGGACTTCTGAACACTGAAGCTTTCTTT	CASSQGLLNTEAFF
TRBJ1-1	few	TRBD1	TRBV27	TGTGCCAGCAGGTTGGGACAGATGAACACTGAAGCTTTCTTT	CASRLGQMNTEAFF
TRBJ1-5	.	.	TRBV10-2	TGCGCCAGCAGTGCCGAAGGTCAGCCCCAGCATTTT	CASSAEGQPQHF
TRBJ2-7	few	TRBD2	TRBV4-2	TGTGCCAGCAGCAATAGCGGGAGAAGGTCCGAGCAGTACTTC	CASSNSGRRSEQYF
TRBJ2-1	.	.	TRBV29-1	TGCAGCGTTGGGGGTGGTTCTATTGGGTGGCACAATGAGCAGTTCTTC	CSVGGGSIGWHNEQFF
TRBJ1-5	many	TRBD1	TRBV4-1	TGCGCCAGCAGCCTTAGGGACAGTCTGAATCAGCCCCAGCATTTT	CASSLRDSLNQPQHF
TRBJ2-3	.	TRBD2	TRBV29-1	TGCAGCGCCCTTGGGGCTAGCGGAATCACAGATACGCAGTATTTT	CSALGASGITDTQYF
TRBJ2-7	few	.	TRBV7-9	TGTGCCAGCAGCTTCGGGGGAGCCGAGCAGTACTTC	CASSFGGAEQYF
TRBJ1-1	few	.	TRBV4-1	TGCGCCAGCAGCCAGGGACCTGATGCTGAAGCTTTCTTT	CASSQGPDAEAFF
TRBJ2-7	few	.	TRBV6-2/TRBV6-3	TGTGCCAGCAGTTACGGGACGGAGTCCTACGAGCAGTACTTC	CASSYGTESYEQYF
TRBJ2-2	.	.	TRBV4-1	TGCGCCAGCAGCCATGCAGGGGACACCGGGGAGCTGTTTTTT	CASSHAGDTGELFF
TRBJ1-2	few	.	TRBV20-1	TGCAGTGCTAGAGCATCCGGCGTACGGTATGGCTACACCTTC	CSARASGVRYGYTF
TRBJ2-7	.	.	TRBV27	TGTGCCAGCAGTTTATCATTATCTGCGCGCTCCTACGAGCAGTACTTC	CASSLSLSARSYEQYF
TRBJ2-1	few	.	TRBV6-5	TGTGCCAGCAGTTACTCGGTCGCCAGAGACAATGAGCAGTTCTTC	CASSYSVARDNEQFF
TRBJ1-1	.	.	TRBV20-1	TGCAGTGCTAGTTGGGGGGACACTGAAGCTTTCTTT	CSASWGDTEAFF
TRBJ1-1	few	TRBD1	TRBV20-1	TGCAGTGCTCTTGGGACAGGAGAGAACACTGAAGCTTTCTTT	CSALGTGENTEAFF
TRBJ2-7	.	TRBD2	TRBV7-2	TGTGCCAGCAGCTTAGGAGGCGGGAGCTTAATCGAGCAGTACTTC	CASSLGGGSLIEQYF
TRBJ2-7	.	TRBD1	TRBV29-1	TGCAGCGTTAAGGGGGCGAAGACCTACGAGCAGTACTTC	CSVKGAKTYEQYF